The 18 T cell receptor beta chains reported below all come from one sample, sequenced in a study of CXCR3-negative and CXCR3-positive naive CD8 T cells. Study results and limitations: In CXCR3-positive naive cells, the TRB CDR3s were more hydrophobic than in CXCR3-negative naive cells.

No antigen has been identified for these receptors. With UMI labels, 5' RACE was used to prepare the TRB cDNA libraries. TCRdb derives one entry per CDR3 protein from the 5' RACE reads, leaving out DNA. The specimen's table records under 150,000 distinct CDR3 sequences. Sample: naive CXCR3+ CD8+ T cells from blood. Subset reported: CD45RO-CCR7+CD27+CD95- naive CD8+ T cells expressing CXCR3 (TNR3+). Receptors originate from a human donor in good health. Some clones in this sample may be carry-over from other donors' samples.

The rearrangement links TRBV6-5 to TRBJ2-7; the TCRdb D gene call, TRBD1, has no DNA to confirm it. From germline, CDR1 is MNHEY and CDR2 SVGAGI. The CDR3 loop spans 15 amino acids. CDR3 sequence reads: CASSYSIGGTYVQYF.

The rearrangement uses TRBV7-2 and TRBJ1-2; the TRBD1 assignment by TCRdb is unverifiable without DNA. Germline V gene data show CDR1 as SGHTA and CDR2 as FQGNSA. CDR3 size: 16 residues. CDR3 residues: CASSPPPGTGDYGYTF.

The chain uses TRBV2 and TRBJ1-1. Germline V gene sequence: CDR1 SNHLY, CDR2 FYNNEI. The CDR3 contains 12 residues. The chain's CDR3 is CASSEWRGEAFF.

The chain's CDR3 is CATRWTSGGSNEQFF. V gene TRBV15 combines with J gene TRBJ2-1; TCRdb's D call, TRBD2, is unchecked because there is no DNA. This CDR3 spans 15 amino acids. The germline V gene encodes CDR1 LNHNV and CDR2 YYDKDF (reference sequence).

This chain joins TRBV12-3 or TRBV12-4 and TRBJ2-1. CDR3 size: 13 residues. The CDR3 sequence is CASILDDFNEQFF.

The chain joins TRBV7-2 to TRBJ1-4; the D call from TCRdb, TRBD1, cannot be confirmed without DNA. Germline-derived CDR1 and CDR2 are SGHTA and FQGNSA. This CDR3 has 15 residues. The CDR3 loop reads CASSLGQGAPEKLFF.

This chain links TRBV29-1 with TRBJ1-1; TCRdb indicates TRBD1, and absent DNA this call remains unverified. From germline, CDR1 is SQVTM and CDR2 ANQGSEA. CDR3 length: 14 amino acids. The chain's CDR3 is CSAKTGGSATEAFF. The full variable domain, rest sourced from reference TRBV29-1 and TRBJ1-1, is SAVISQKPSRDICQRGTSLTIQCQVDSQVTMMFWYRQQPGQSLTLIATANQGSEATYESGFVIDKFPISRPNLTFSTLTVSNMSPEDSSIYLCSAKTGGSATEAFFGQGTRLTVV.

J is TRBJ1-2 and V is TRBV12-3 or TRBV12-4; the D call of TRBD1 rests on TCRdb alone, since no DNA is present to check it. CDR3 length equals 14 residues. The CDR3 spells CASSTGADLYGYTF.

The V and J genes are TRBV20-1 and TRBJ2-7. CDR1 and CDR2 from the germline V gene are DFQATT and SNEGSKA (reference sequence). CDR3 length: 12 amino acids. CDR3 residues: CSASRGFYEQYF.

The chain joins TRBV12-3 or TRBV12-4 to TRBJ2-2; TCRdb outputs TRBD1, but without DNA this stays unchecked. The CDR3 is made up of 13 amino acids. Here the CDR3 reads CASSSAGAGELFF.

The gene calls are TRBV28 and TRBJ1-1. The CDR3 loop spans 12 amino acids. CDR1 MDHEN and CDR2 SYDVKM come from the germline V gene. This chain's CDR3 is CATQEGNTEAFF. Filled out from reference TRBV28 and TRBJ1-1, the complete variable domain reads DVKVTQSSRYLVKRTGEKVFLECVQDMDHENMFWYRQDPGLGLRLIYFSYDVKMKEKGDIPEGYSVSREKKERFSLILESASTNQTSMYLCATQEGNTEAFFGQGTRLTVV.

The CDR3 is CASSDRGDFEQFF. The chain has TRBV6-2 or TRBV6-3 and TRBJ2-1; TCRdb lists TRBD1, though no DNA is available to test this call. This CDR3 contains 13 residues. CDR1 MNHEY and CDR2 SVGEGT come from the germline V gene.

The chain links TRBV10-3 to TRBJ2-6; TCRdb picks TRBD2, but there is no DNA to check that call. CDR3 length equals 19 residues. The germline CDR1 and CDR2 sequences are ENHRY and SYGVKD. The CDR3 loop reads CAISDPRDLGDSGANVLTF.

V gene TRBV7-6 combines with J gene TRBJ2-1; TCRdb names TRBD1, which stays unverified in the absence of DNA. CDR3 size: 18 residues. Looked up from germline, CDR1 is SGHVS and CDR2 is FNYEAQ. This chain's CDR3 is CASSYDEHSGGDENEQFF.

CDR3 amino acids: CASSFLPLDTEAFF. The chain carries TRBV7-2 and TRBJ1-1. CDR1 and CDR2 (germline): SGHTA, FQGNSA. The length of the CDR3 is 14 residues.

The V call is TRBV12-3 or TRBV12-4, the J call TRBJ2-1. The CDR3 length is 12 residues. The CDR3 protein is CASSLQYDEQFF.

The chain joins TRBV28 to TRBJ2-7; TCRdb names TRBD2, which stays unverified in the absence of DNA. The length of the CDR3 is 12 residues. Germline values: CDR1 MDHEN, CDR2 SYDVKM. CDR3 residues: CASSFGGVEQYF. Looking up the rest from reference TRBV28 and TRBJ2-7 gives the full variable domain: DVKVTQSSRYLVKRTGEKVFLECVQDMDHENMFWYRQDPGLGLRLIYFSYDVKMKEKGDIPEGYSVSREKKERFSLILESASTNQTSMYLCASSFGGVEQYFGPGTRLTVT.

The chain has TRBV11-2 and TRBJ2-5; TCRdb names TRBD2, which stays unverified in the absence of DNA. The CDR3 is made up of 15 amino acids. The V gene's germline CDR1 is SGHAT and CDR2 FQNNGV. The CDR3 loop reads CASSLDWEGPETQYF.